Presented here are 29 T cell receptor beta chains from one specimen sequenced in a study of siplizumab effects on memory and regulatory T cells (dated by TCRdb to between 2019 and 2020). Receptor libraries were prepared by the immunoSEQ multiplex PCR assay. This is the immuneACCESS table as TCRdb keeps it, with only in-frame sequences that have V and J called. A part of the clones is gone; compared with another copy, unresolved V genes explain less than half, and the rest is unexplained. The sample contains about 120,000 clones, less than 95% of them found a single time. Around 1.7% of the sample comes from the top ten. The sequenced sample consisted of non-Treg CD4+ T cells sorted from blood. Per the publication, the cell subset or site label means: FACS-sorted unstimulated CD4+ non-regulatory T cells. The receptors here all came from a human donor in good health.

V gene TRBV6-1 combines with J gene TRBJ2-1; perhaps TRBD1 as D (6 bases). The CDR3 length is 13 residues. CDR1 MNHNS and CDR2 SASEGT come from the germline V gene. V gave up 11 bases and J gave up 0 bases, with 11 bases separating them. The chain's CDR3 is CAGGDDSYNEQFF. The CDR3 coding sequence is TGTGCCGGGGGCGACGACTCCTACAATGAGCAGTTCTTC.

The chain uses TRBV21-1 and TRBJ2-5; the table's D gene call, TRBD1, was not cross checked with the DNA. TRBV21-1 is recorded as a pseudogene. This CDR3 is 15 amino acids long. This CDR3 reads CASSNLSGTEETQYF. The CDR3, as DNA: TGTGCCAGCAGCAATTTATCCGGGACAGAAGAGACCCAGTACTTC.

The V call is TRBV5-6, the J call TRBJ2-7; D is ambiguous. V was shortened by 0 bases and J by 0 bases, with 16 bases between the two germline ends. The germline CDR1 and CDR2 sequences are SGHDT and YYEEEE. CDR3 length equals 17 residues. DNA for the CDR3: TGTGCCAGCAGCTTGGTGTACGGCAGTATAAGCTCCTACGAGCAGTACTTC. It yields the protein CASSLVYGSISSYEQYF.

V gene TRBV7-3 combines with J gene TRBJ2-1; maybe TRBD1 (6 bases). The CDR3 is made up of 15 amino acids. V dropped 5 bases and J dropped 1 base, with 12 bases sitting between them. Germline V gives CDR1 SGHTA, CDR2 FQGTGA. CDR3 nucleotide sequence: TGTGCCAGCAGCAACGCAGGGGCTTCCTACAATGAGCAGTTCTTC. It specifies CASSNAGASYNEQFF.

J is TRBJ2-5 and V is TRBV30; D gene uncertain. Deletions cut 4 bases from V and 5 bases from J, with 8 bases between. The length of the CDR3 is 11 residues. Germline assignment: CDR1 GTSNPN and CDR2 SVGIG (reference sequence). The CDR3 protein is CAWTHSETQYF. CDR3 coding DNA: TGTGCCTGGACCCATTCCGAGACCCAGTACTTC.

The gene calls are TRBV15 and TRBJ2-1; D uncertain. The CDR3 sequence is 14 residues long. V was pared by 3 bases and J by 2 bases, with 8 bases between. In germline, CDR1 is LNHNV, CDR2 YYDKDF (reference sequence). The CDR3 reads CATSSALAYNEQFF. The CDR3 DNA is TGTGCCACCAGCAGTGCGTTGGCCTACAATGAGCAGTTCTTC.

This chain uses TRBV11-3 with TRBJ1-1; D gene uncertain. This CDR3 region has 14 residues. V was cut by 5 bases and J by 1 base, with 11 bases left in between. Per the germline V gene, CDR1 is SGHNT and CDR2 is YENEEA. CDR3 nucleotide sequence: TGTGCCAGCAGCCCTGACGGACCGAACACTGAAGCTTTCTTT. Translated: CASSPDGPNTEAFF.

J is TRBJ1-5 and V is TRBV6-5, with no clear D. The germline gives CDR1 MNHEY, CDR2 SVGAGI. V was clipped by 5 bases and J by 6 bases, with 17 bases between them. The CDR3 runs 15 residues. CDR3 in DNA: TGTGCCAGCAGTCCCCGTAGTGGGTACGGTCAGCCCCAGCATTTT. Protein sequence: CASSPRSGYGQPQHF.

The chain joins TRBV5-1 to TRBJ2-3; 9 bases line up with TRBD2. This CDR3 contains 16 residues. Germline V gene data show CDR1 as SGHRS and CDR2 as YFSETQ. The ends lost 4 bases at V and 6 bases at J; junction bases unmatched: 12. The CDR3 reads CASSPGPGLAPDTQYF. The CDR3 DNA sequence: TGCGCCAGCAGCCCAGGACCGGGACTAGCACCCGATACGCAGTATTTT.

This chain joins TRBV7-2 and TRBJ2-5, with 11 bases aligning to TRBD2. V lost 2 bases and J lost 14; bases outside the gene matches: 10. This CDR3 spans 14 amino acids. CDR1 is SGHTA, CDR2 FQGNSA, per germline. This chain's CDR3 is CASSLSRASGGTYF. CDR3 coding DNA: TGTGCCAGCAGCTTATCGAGGGCTAGCGGGGGGACTTACTTC.

The V call is TRBV5-4, the J call TRBJ2-5; D might be TRBD1 (5 bases). Trimming removed 7 bases from V and 4 bases from J, with 11 bases in between. The CDR3 covers 12 residues. The germline CDR1 and CDR2 sequences are SGHNT and YYREEE (reference sequence). CDR3 sequence reads: CASHFQGETQYF. The DNA of the CDR3 is TGTGCCAGCCATTTTCAGGGAGAGACCCAGTACTTC.

The chain joins TRBV21-1 to TRBJ2-7. TRBV21-1 is shown as a pseudogene. CDR3 size: 14 residues. The CDR3 is CATLSVGRPYEQYF. CDR3 sequence (DNA): TGTGCCACCTTAAGTGTGGGTCGGCCCTACGAGCAGTACTTC.

The chain recombines TRBV18 with TRBJ2-5; D is perhaps TRBD2 (5 bases). V was cut by 3 bases and J by 9 bases, with 17 bases left in between. Germline-derived CDR1 and CDR2 are KGHSH and LQKENI. This CDR3 is built from 14 residues. The CDR3 DNA reads as TGTGCCAGCTCACCCGAACAGCCCGGGGTGGCCCAGTACTTC. Amino acids: CASSPEQPGVAQYF.

The rearrangement uses TRBV6-6 and TRBJ1-5; D uncertain. Trimming stripped 0 bases from V and 11 bases from J, with 14 bases between. The CDR3 contains 14 residues. The germline CDR1 and CDR2 sequences are MNHNY and SVGAGI (reference sequence). The CDR3 DNA is TGTGCCAGCAGTTACTCGAGAGGCGGCTCGGCCCAGCATTTT. Translation: CASSYSRGGSAQHF.

The chain joins TRBV5-1 to TRBJ1-2, with D perhaps matching TRBD1 (6 bases). This CDR3 is built from 15 residues. Trimming shortened V by 5 bases and J by 1 base, and 15 bases separated the two germline ends. Germline values: CDR1 SGHRS, CDR2 YFSETQ. CDR3 coding DNA: TGCGCCAGCAGATCCGGACAGCTGAATAACTATGGCTACACCTTC. It encodes CASRSGQLNNYGYTF.

V and J are TRBV4-2 and TRBJ1-4; 7 nucleotides match TRBD1. The CDR3 runs 12 residues. After removal of 5 bases from V and 12 bases from J, the junction contained 6 bases not matched to a gene. The germline V gene encodes CDR1 LGHNA and CDR2 YNFKEQ. As DNA, the CDR3 is TGTGCCAGCAGCGACCGGGACAGTGAACTGTTTTTT. This translates into CASSDRDSELFF.

This clone showed up just once. V gene TRBV6-5 combines with J gene TRBJ1-4; D not certain. CDR1 MNHEY and CDR2 SVGAGI come from the germline V gene. Trimming cost V 2 bases and J 2 bases, with 6 bases left between them. The CDR3 loop spans 14 amino acids. CDR3 in DNA: TGTGCCAGCAGTTACGGGGAGACTAATGAAAAACTGTTTTTT. It encodes CASSYGETNEKLFF.

J is TRBJ1-5 and V is TRBV25-1, with D possibly matching TRBD1 (6 bases). CDR3 length: 13 residues. Deletions cut 5 bases from V and 5 bases from J, with 10 bases between. CDR1 is MGHDK, CDR2 SYGVNS, per germline. CDR3 residues: CASSPQGYQPQHF. The CDR3 bases are TGTGCCAGCAGTCCTCAGGGGTATCAGCCCCAGCATTTT.

The chain recombines TRBV4-1 with TRBJ1-1; possibly TRBD1 for D (5 bases). This CDR3 spans 15 amino acids. Germline values: CDR1 MGHRA, CDR2 YSYEKL. V was clipped by 10 bases and J by 0 bases, with 18 bases between them. The CDR3 protein is CATTGLPTLNTEAFF. In DNA form, the CDR3 reads TGCGCCACCACGGGACTCCCCACACTGAACACTGAAGCTTTCTTT.

The gene calls are TRBV5-1 and TRBJ2-1, with 8 bases lining up with TRBD1. The CDR3 runs to 15 residues. The germline V gene encodes CDR1 SGHRS and CDR2 YFSETQ. Trimming at V came to 0 bases and at J to 6 bases, leaving 5 bases not matched to a gene. The CDR3 spells CASSLVATGANEQFF. The CDR3, as DNA: TGCGCCAGCAGCTTGGTCGCGACAGGGGCCAATGAGCAGTTCTTC.

The chain links TRBV19 to TRBJ1-2, with D possibly TRBD1 on 5 matching bases. This CDR3 spans 13 amino acids. Germline values: CDR1 LNHDA, CDR2 SQIVND (reference sequence). The V gene lost 3 bases and the J gene lost 4 bases, with 9 bases spanning the gap. Here the CDR3 DNA reads TGTGCCAGTAGTATGGGACTAAGCTATGGCTACACCTTC. It yields the protein CASSMGLSYGYTF.

The rearrangement uses TRBV11-2 and TRBJ2-7; 10 bases line up with TRBD2. The CDR3 runs 18 residues. Trimming cost V 2 bases and J 2 bases; bases outside gene matches: 12. Germline V gene sequence: CDR1 SGHAT, CDR2 FQNNGV. In DNA, the CDR3 is TGTGCCAGCAGCTTATGGGTAGGGCTAGCGGGAGCCCCCTACGAGCAGTACTTC. Its protein product is CASSLWVGLAGAPYEQYF. The whole variable domain, filled in from reference TRBV11-2 and TRBJ2-7, reads EAGVAQSPRYKIIEKRQSVAFWCNPISGHATLYWYQQILGQGPKLLIQFQNNGVVDDSQLPKDRFSAERLKGVDSTLKIQPAKLEDSAVYLCASSLWVGLAGAPYEQYFGPGTRLTVT.

The J gene is TRBJ2-6, the V gene TRBV25-1; tentatively, D is TRBD1 (6 bases). Germline lookup yields CDR1 MGHDK and CDR2 SYGVNS. V lost 3 bases and J 4 bases, leaving 13 bases between the germline ends. The CDR3 contains 16 residues. CDR3 nucleotide sequence: TGTGCCAGCAGTGAGTCAGGGGTTGGCGGGGCCAACGTCCTGACTTTC. Protein sequence: CASSESGVGGANVLTF.

The gene calls are TRBV4-1 and TRBJ1-5; D perhaps matches TRBD1 (5 bases). CDR3 size: 13 residues. V was trimmed by 4 bases and J by 7 bases, leaving 11 bases between them. CDR1 is MGHRA and CDR2 is YSYEKL in the germline V gene. The CDR3 coding sequence is TGCGCCAGCAGCCGGGGGGATCGCCAGCCCCAGCATTTT. Its protein is CASSRGDRQPQHF.

This clone occurred once. V gene TRBV6-1 combines with J gene TRBJ1-1, with TRBD1 matching 7 bases. J was trimmed by 1 base and V by 8 bases; bases with no gene match: 1. Germline V CDR1 and CDR2: MNHNS, SASEGT. This CDR3 has 12 residues. CDR3 DNA sequence: TGTGCCAGCGGACAGGCGAACACTGAAGCTTTCTTT. It yields the protein CASGQANTEAFF.

The J gene is TRBJ2-2, the V gene TRBV19; 7 bases line up with TRBD2. V shed 5 bases and J 4 bases; nucleotides not matched to a gene: 7. CDR1 is LNHDA and CDR2 is SQIVND in the germline V gene (reference sequence). The CDR3 is 15 amino acids. DNA of the CDR3: TGTGCCAGTAGTGTTCTAGCGGATGCCACCGGGGAGCTGTTTTTT. It translates to CASSVLADATGELFF.

The chain couples TRBV18 to TRBJ2-7, with 9 bases identical to TRBD1. The CDR3 extends over 17 amino acids. The V and J ends lost 2 bases and 3 bases, in that order; junction bases with no gene match: 11. Germline V CDR1 and CDR2: KGHSH, LQKENI. CDR3 nucleotides: TGTGCCAGCTCACCAGCGTGGAGGGACAGGGATTTCTACGAGCAGTACTTC. It translates to CASSPAWRDRDFYEQYF.

This chain connects TRBV6-5 to TRBJ2-7, with a weak D call TRBD1 (5 bases). The length of the CDR3 is 14 residues. CDR1 is MNHEY and CDR2 is SVGAGI in the germline V gene. Trimming removed 6 bases from V and 2 bases from J, with 14 bases in between. The CDR3 DNA follows: TGTGCCAGCAGCCTAACCGACAGTACCTACGAGCAGTACTTC. The encoded protein is CASSLTDSTYEQYF.

The V call is TRBV9, the J call TRBJ1-6; possible D gene TRBD1, 5 bases. From germline, CDR1 is SGDLS and CDR2 YYNGEE. Trimming took 0 bases from V and 7 from J, leaving 11 bases between them. The CDR3 is made up of 15 amino acids. The CDR3 spells CASSVDGTVNSPLHF. The CDR3 nucleotides are TGTGCCAGCAGCGTAGACGGGACGGTGAATTCACCCCTCCACTTT.